The T cell receptor beta chain described here comes from a study of blood T cell repertoires in COVID-19. Study details: Samples taken during acute and convalescent COVID-19 were collected in the United States, Italy and Spain. Sample material is recorded as cDNA or gDNA derived from T cells, B-cell-depleted T cells, or PBMCs.

The V and J ends lost 5 bases and 4 bases respectively, with 17 bases between them. The length of the CDR3 is 16 residues. Germline CDR1 reads SGHTA; CDR2 reads FQGNSA. In the original workflow: The authors estimated nucleated cell counts from reference gene primer amplification. Here immunoSEQ multiplex PCR was the method, and the copy in TCRdb shows in-frame clones only, minus some. Clonal size and the V and J genes are those of that table, whereas D and trimming came from the DNA. This table has over 45,000 clones, 91% appearing once. This rearrangement joins TRBV7-2 to TRBJ2-2, with D possibly matching TRBD2 (5 bases). The TCR originated in an older woman with active or convalescent COVID-19. The source material was peripheral blood. The CDR3 loop is CASSPPGGWSTGELFF. DNA of the CDR3: TGTGCCAGCAGCCCCCCCGGAGGCTGGAGCACCGGGGAGCTGTTTTTT.